The 10 T cell receptor beta chains below all came from one sample that was sequenced in a study of blood T cell repertoires in COVID-19. Assay used: immunoSEQ multiplex PCR; TCRdb lists only in-frame clones, some missing. The data show about 41,000 clones, with just under 85% seen just once and over 2.5% held by the top ten. Sequenced: peripheral blood. The receptors were sampled from a woman between 55 and 75 years old with acute or convalescent COVID-19.

This chain links TRBV19 with TRBJ1-5, with D perhaps TRBD1 (6 bases). CDR1 is LNHDA and CDR2 is SQIVND in the germline V gene (reference sequence). V was pared by 4 bases and J by 1 base, with 11 bases between. The CDR3 extends over 15 amino acids. The CDR3 region has the DNA TGTGCCAGTAGTAGGGGGGGCTCGAGCAATCAGCCCCAGCATTTT. It specifies CASSRGGSSNQPQHF. Based on the CDR3 plus reference TRBV19 and TRBJ1-5, the full variable domain is DGGITQSPKYLFRKEGQNVTLSCEQNLNHDAMYWYRQDPGQGLRLIYYSQIVNDFQKGDIAEGYSVSREKKESFPLTVTSAQKNPTAFYLCASSRGGSSNQPQHFGDGTRLSIL.

V and J are TRBV11-1 and TRBJ2-7, with D possibly matching TRBD2 (6 bases). V shed 5 bases and J shed 2 bases, with 10 bases lying between them. The germline CDR1 and CDR2 sequences are SGHAT and FQDESV (reference sequence). The CDR3 totals 13 residues. CDR3 DNA: TGTGCCAGCAGCCGGGGACTCGCCTACGAGCAGTACTTC. This gives the protein CASSRGLAYEQYF.

The CDR3: CASSLAGTGQAFF. CDR3 DNA: TGTGCCAGCAGTTTAGCCGGGACAGGTCAAGCTTTCTTT. The gene calls are TRBV28 and TRBJ1-1; 8 nucleotides line up with TRBD1. Losses at the gene ends were 2 bases for V and 9 bases for J; bases not matched to a gene: 5. This CDR3 contains 13 residues. Germline V gene sequence: CDR1 MDHEN, CDR2 SYDVKM.

The chain is built from TRBV9 and TRBJ2-1, with D possibly TRBD2 on 5 matching bases. This CDR3 spans 14 amino acids. V shed 5 bases and J shed 8 bases, with 17 bases lying between them. The germline gives CDR1 SGDLS, CDR2 YYNGEE. The CDR3 reads CASSVADFHDEQFF. The CDR3 DNA reads as TGTGCCAGCAGTGTGGCGGACTTCCACGATGAGCAGTTCTTC.

The chain recombines TRBV5-6 with TRBJ1-6; D possibly corresponds to TRBD1 (5 bases). The CDR3 consists of 15 residues. V dropped 0 bases and J dropped 8 bases, with 12 bases sitting between them. CDR1 SGHDT and CDR2 YYEEEE come from the germline V gene. The CDR3: CASSLAQGGDSPLHF. CDR3 nucleotides: TGTGCCAGCAGCTTGGCCCAGGGTGGGGATTCACCCCTCCACTTT.

Only one count was recorded for this clone. This sample also contains other DNA sequences that code for the same CDR3. The chain combines TRBV28 with TRBJ1-5; D is undetermined. CDR1 and CDR2 from the germline V gene are MDHEN and SYDVKM. CDR3 size: 12 residues. Trimming removed 8 bases from V and 0 bases from J, with 5 bases in between. The CDR3 sequence: CASRSSNQPQHF. In nucleotides, the CDR3 is TGTGCCAGCCGGAGTAGCAATCAGCCCCAGCATTTT. Drawing the rest from reference TRBV28 and TRBJ1-5, the complete variable domain is DVKVTQSSRYLVKRTGEKVFLECVQDMDHENMFWYRQDPGLGLRLIYFSYDVKMKEKGDIPEGYSVSREKKERFSLILESASTNQTSMYLCASRSSNQPQHFGDGTRLSIL.

CDR3 sequence: CASSYDRVINYGYTF. The CDR3 nucleotides read TGTGCCAGCAGTTACGACAGGGTTATTAACTATGGCTACACCTTC. The genes are TRBV28 and TRBJ1-2; 7 bases map to TRBD1. The ends lost 4 bases at V and 1 base at J; junction bases unmatched: 6. In germline, CDR1 is MDHEN, CDR2 SYDVKM. This CDR3 contains 15 residues.

The chain couples TRBV2 to TRBJ2-1; D may be TRBD2 (6 bases). Trimming stripped 8 bases from V and 5 bases from J, with 19 bases between. Germline V gene data show CDR1 as SNHLY and CDR2 as FYNNEI. This CDR3 region has 15 residues. In nucleotides, the CDR3 is TGTGCCAGCGAAGGGCGGAGGAGGGTGAACAATGAGCAGTTCTTC. Amino acids: CASEGRRRVNNEQFF.

The genes are TRBV15 and TRBJ2-3, with 10 nucleotides matching TRBD2. Germline V CDR1 and CDR2: LNHNV, YYDKDF (reference sequence). The junction had 16 bases not matched to a gene; V was cut back by 2 bases and J by 5 bases. This CDR3 is 19 amino acids long. The CDR3 is CATSRSQGQREGWEDTQYF. Here the CDR3 DNA reads TGTGCCACCAGCAGATCGCAGGGCCAGCGGGAGGGTTGGGAAGATACGCAGTATTTT.

This chain uses TRBV19 with TRBJ1-1; TRBD1 might be the D (5 bases). The CDR3 has 14 amino acids. Between the trimmed V and J ends, which lost 5 bases and 5 bases, there was a span of 15 bases. Per the germline V gene, CDR1 is LNHDA and CDR2 is SQIVND (reference sequence). This CDR3 is CASSYSTGGTEAFF. The CDR3 bases are TGTGCCAGTAGTTACTCAACAGGAGGGACTGAAGCTTTCTTT.